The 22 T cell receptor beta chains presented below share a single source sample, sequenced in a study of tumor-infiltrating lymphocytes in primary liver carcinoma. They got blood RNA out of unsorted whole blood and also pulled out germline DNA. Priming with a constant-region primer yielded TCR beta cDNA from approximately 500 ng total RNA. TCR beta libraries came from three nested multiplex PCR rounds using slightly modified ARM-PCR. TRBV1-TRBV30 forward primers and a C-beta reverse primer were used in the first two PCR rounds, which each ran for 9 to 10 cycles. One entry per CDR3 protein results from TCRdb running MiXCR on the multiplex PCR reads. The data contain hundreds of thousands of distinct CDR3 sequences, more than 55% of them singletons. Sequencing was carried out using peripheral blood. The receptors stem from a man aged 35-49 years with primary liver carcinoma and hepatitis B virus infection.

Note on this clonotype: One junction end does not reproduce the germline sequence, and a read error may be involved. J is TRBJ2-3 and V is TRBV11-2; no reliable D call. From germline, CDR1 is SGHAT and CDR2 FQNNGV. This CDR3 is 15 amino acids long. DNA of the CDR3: TGTGTCAGCAGCCGACTCGGCGGTAACACAGATACGCCGTATTTT. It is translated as CVSSRLGGNTDTPYF.

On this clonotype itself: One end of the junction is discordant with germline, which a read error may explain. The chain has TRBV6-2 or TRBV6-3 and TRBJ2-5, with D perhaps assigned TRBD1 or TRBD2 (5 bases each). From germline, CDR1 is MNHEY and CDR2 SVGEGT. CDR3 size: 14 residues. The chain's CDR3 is CVSTPQGAHETQYF. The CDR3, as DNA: TGTGTCAGCACCCCCCAGGGAGCCCATGAGACCCAGTACTTC.

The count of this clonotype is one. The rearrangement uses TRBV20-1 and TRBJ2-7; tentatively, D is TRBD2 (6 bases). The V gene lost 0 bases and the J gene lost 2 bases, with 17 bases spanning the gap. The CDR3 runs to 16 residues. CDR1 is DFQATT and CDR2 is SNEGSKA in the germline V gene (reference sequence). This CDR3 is CSARDRAGPNTYEQYF. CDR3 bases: TGCAGTGCTAGAGATCGGGCGGGACCTAATACCTACGAGCAGTACTTC.

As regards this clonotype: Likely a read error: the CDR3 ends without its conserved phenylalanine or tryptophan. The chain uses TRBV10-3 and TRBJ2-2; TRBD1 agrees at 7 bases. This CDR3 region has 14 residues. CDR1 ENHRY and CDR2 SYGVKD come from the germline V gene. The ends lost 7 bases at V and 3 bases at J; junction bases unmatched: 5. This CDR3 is CAIKGQHYTGELFL. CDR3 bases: TGTGCCATCAAGGGACAGCATTACACCGGGGAGCTGTTTTTA.

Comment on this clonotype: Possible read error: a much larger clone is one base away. The CDR3 here is CAISESCIAITDTQYF. DNA for the CDR3: TGTGCCATCAGTGAGTCGTGTATAGCGATAACAGATACGCAGTATTTT. The rearrangement links TRBV10-3 to TRBJ2-3; TRBD2 is a possible D gene (5 bases). This CDR3 has 16 residues. Trimming took 0 bases from V and 3 from J, leaving 13 bases between them. Germline V lookup: CDR1 ENHRY, CDR2 SYGVKD.

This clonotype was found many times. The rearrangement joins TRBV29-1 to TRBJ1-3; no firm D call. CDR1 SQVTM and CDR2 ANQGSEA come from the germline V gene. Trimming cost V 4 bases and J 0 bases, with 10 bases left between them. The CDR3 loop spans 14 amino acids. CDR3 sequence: CSVAPGSSGNTIYF. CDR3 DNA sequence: TGCAGCGTTGCACCTGGGAGCTCTGGAAACACCATATATTTT.

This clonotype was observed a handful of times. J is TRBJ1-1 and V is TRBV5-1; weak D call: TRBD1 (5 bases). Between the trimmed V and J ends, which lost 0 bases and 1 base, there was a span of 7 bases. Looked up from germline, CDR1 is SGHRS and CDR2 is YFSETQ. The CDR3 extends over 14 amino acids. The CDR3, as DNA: TGCGCCAGCAGCTTGGGACAGACGAACACTGAAGCTTTCTTT. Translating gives CASSLGQTNTEAFF.

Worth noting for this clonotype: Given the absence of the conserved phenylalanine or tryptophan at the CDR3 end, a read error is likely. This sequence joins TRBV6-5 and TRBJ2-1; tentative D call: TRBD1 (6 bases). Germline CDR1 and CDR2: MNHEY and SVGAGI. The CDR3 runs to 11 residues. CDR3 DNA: TGTGCCAGCAGTTGGGACAAAGAGCAGTTCTTA. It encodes CASSWDKEQFL.

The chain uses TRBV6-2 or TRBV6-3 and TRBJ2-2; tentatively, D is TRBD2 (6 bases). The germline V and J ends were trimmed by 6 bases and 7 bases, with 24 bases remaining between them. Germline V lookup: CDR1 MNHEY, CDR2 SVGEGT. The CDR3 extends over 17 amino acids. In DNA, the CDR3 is TGTGCCAGCAGCTACAAAGCGGGCCTTCCTTACATCGGGGAGCTGTTTTTT. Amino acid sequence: CASSYKAGLPYIGELFF.

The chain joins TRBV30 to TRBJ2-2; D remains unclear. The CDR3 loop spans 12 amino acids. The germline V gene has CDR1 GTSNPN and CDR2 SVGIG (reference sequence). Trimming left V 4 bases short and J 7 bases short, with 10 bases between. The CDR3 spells CAWIRNVGELFF. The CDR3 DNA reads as TGTGCCTGGATCAGGAACGTCGGGGAGCTGTTTTTT.

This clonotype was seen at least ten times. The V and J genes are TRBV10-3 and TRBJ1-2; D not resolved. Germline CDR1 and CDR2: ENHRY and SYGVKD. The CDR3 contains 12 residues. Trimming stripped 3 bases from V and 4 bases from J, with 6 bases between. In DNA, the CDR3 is TGTGCCATCAGTGATCTCAGCTATGGCTACACCTTC. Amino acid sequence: CAISDLSYGYTF.

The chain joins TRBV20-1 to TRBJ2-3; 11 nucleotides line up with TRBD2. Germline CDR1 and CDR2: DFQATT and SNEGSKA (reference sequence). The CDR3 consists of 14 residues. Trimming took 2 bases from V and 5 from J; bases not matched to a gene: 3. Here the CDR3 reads CSARLGTSGDTQYF. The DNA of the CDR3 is TGCAGTGCTAGACTCGGGACTAGCGGAGATACGCAGTATTTT.

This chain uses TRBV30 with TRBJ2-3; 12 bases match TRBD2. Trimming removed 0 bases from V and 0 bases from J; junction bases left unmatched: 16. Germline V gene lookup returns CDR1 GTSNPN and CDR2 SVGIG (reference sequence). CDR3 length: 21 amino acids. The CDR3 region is CAWSVETSGRITRTSTDTQYF. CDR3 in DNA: TGTGCCTGGAGTGTAGAGACTAGCGGGAGAATTACCCGTACTAGCACAGATACGCAGTATTTT.

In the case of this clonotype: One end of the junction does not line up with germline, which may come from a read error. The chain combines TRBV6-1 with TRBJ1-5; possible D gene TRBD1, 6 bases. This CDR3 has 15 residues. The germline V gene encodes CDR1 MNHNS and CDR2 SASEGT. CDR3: CASKEQGSLDQPQHF. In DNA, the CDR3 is TGCGCCAGCAAGGAGCAGGGGAGTTTGGATCAGCCCCAGCATTTT.

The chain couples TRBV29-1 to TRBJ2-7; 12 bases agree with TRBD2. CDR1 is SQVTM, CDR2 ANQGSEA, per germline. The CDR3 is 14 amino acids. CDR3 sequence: CNVERLAGVYEQYF. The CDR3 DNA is TGCAACGTCGAACGACTAGCGGGAGTGTACGAGCAGTACTTC.

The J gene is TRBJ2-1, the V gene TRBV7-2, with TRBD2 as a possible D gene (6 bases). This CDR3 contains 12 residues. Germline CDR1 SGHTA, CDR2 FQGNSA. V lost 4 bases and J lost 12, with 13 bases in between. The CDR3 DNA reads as TGTGCCAGCAGCTCGGGAGTGGAGCGGCAGTTCTTC. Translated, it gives CASSSGVERQFF.

The CDR3 nucleotides are TGTGCCAGCACCTCGGGGGGCGCCTGGGACACCGGGGAGCTGTTTTTT. Protein: CASTSGGAWDTGELFF. The chain links TRBV6-1 to TRBJ2-2; possibly TRBD2 for D (7 bases). V lost 7 bases to trimming and J lost 3 bases, with 18 bases between them. The CDR3 contains 16 residues. Looked up from germline, CDR1 is MNHNS and CDR2 is SASEGT.

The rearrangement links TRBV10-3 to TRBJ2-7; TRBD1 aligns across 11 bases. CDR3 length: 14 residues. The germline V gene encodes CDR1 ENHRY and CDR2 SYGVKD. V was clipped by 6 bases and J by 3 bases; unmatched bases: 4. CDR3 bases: TGTGCCATCAGGAACGGGACAGGGGGCTACGAGCAGTACTTC. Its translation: CAIRNGTGGYEQYF.

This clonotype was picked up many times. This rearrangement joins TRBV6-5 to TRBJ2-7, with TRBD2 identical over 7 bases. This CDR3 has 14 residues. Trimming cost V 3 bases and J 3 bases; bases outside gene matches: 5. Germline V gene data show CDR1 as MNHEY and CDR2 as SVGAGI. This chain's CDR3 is CASSYGGGVYEQYF. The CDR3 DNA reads TGTGCCAGCAGTTATGGGGGGGGAGTCTACGAGCAGTACTTC.

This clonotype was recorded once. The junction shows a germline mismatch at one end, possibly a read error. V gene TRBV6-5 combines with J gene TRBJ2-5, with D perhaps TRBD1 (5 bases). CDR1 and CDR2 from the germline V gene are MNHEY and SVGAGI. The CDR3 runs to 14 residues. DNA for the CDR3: TGTACCAGCAGCCGACAAGGGGTGGAAGAGACCCAGTACTTC. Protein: CTSSRQGVEETQYF.

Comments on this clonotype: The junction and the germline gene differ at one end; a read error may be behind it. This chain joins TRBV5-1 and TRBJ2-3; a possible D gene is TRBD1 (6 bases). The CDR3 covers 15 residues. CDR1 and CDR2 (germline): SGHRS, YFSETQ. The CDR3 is CASSLESPGEDAQYF. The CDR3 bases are TGCGCCAGCAGCTTGGAGTCCCCAGGGGAAGATGCGCAGTATTTT.

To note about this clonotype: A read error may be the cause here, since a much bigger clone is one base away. CDR3 in amino acids: CANSEGRSVAKNIQYF. The CDR3 DNA is TGCGCCAACAGCGAGGGCCGGTCGGTGGCCAAAAACATTCAGTACTTC. The genes are TRBV4-3 and TRBJ2-4, with D perhaps TRBD2 (5 bases). This CDR3 spans 16 amino acids. CDR1 is LGHNA and CDR2 is YSLEER in the germline V gene.